A selection of T cell receptor beta chains follows, all from one sample in a study of glioma-infiltrating T cells. MiXCR, applied by TCRdb to the multiplex PCR reads, yields one record per CDR3 protein. The top ten clones hold around 28% of a sample with under 150,000 distinct CDR3 sequences, around 25% of them seen once. Material: glioma tissue, nonneoplastic brain tissue, or PBMCs (not recorded which). These receptors all stem from a human donor with low-grade glioma or glioblastoma, undergoing nonglioma brain surgery, or in good health (not recorded which). The CDR3 runs from the conserved cysteine through the conserved F or W. A D gene is named only where the DNA matches it firmly. The size entry is marked missing in some rows and otherwise reads once, few, many or a size class.

12	TRBV5-1	TRBJ1-1	-	TRBD1	TGCGCCAGCAGCCTGACAGGGGGAAGAGCTTTCTTT	CASSLTGGRAFF
16	TRBV28	TRBJ2-1	few	TRBD2	TGTGCCAGCAGCCAGCGGACTAGCGGGGGGGCAGCTGAGCAGTTCTTC	CASSQRTSGGAAEQFF
13	TRBV27	TRBJ1-6	many	-	TGTGCCAGCAGGGGCCCCACGAATTCACCCCTCCACTTT	CASRGPTNSPLHF
15	TRBV12-3/TRBV12-4	TRBJ2-5	-	TRBD2	TGTGCCAGCAGTTTAGGGACTAGCGGACCGGGGACCCAGTACTTC	CASSLGTSGPGTQYF
16	TRBV3-1	TRBJ2-1	-	TRBD2	TGTGCCAGCAGCCTAGCGGGGGGGCTGCTCTACAATGAGCAGTTCTTC	CASSLAGGLLYNEQFF
14	TRBV7-2	TRBJ2-3	-	-	TGTGCCAGCAGCTTAGCGCTTCTCACAGATACGCAGTATTTT	CASSLALLTDTQYF
15	TRBV7-9	TRBJ2-1	-	TRBD1	TGTGCCAGCAAGTTCGGGACAGGCTTTTACAATGAGCAGTTCTTC	CASKFGTGFYNEQFF
13	TRBV6-5	TRBJ2-1	-	-	TGTGTTAGCAGTTCGCACTCTATGGTGGAGCAGTTCTTC	CVSSSHSMVEQFF
15	TRBV27	TRBJ1-6	many	-	TGTGCCAGCAGTTTGGGGGGTCCTAGGAATTCACCCCTCCACTTT	CASSLGGPRNSPLHF
16	TRBV6-6	TRBJ1-2	many	-	TGTGCCAGCAGTTACTCCCTGCCGGCACCAAACTATGGCTACACCTTC	CASSYSLPAPNYGYTF
14	TRBV29-1	TRBJ2-3	-	-	TGCAGCGTTGAGTCCCGTACATCCACAGATACGCAGTATTTT	CSVESRTSTDTQYF
13	TRBV6-6	TRBJ2-1	many	-	TGTGCCAGCAGTTACTCGAATTACAATGAGCAGTTCTTC	CASSYSNYNEQFF
13	TRBV2	TRBJ2-1	-	-	TGTGCCAGCAGTGGCGACAGGAGGTATGAGCAGTTCTTC	CASSGDRRYEQFF
14	TRBV12-3/TRBV12-4	TRBJ2-5	-	-	TGTGCCAGCAGACCAGGCTACGGGGGAGAGACCCAGTACTTC	CASRPGYGGETQYF
14	TRBV7-9	TRBJ1-2	few	-	TGTGCCAGCAGCCGGGGGGAGAAGAACTATGGCTACACCTTC	CASSRGEKNYGYTF
15	TRBV6-1	TRBJ1-5	many	TRBD1	TGTGCCAGCAAAGCTCAGGGGGCCGGCAATCAGCCCCAGCATTTT	CASKAQGAGNQPQHF
13	TRBV20-1	TRBJ2-3	medium-sized	-	TGCAGTACGTTCGGGCCCCGCAGCGTTACGCAGTATTTT	CSTFGPRSVTQYF
14	TRBV19	TRBJ1-1	few	-	TGTGCCAGTAGTACCCGACAGGCGTCCACTGAAGCTTTCTTT	CASSTRQASTEAFF
15	TRBV20-1	TRBJ1-5	many	TRBD1	TGCAGTGCAAACCCGACAGGGGCGGTTGGTCAGCCCCAGCATTTT	CSANPTGAVGQPQHF
14	TRBV3-1	TRBJ2-1	few	-	TGTGCCAGCAGCCAAGACCGCACCTACAATGAGCAGTTCTTC	CASSQDRTYNEQFF
16	TRBV6-6	TRBJ2-3	many	-	TGTGCCAGCAGTTACTCTTGGACTCGCCCAACAGATACGCAGTATTTT	CASSYSWTRPTDTQYF
13	TRBV10-3	TRBJ2-1	few	TRBD2	TGTGCCGTAACTAGCGGGGGGGGTAATGAGCAGTTCTTC	CAVTSGGGNEQFF
15	TRBV6-1	TRBJ2-5	many	-	TGTGCCAGCAGTGAAAACGGGGGGCGGGAAGAGACCCAGTACTTC	CASSENGGREETQYF
14	TRBV7-2	TRBJ1-5	-	TRBD1	TGTGCCAGCAGCTTGGGACAGGGAAGAGAGACCCAGCATTTT	CASSLGQGRETQHF
14	TRBV18	TRBJ2-1	many	-	TGTGCCAGCTCACCACCGGAACTATACAATGAGCAGTTCTTC	CASSPPELYNEQFF
17	TRBV3-1	TRBJ2-1	-	-	TGTGCCAGCAGCTCAACGTATAGGGTTGATTCCTACAATGAGCAGTTCTTC	CASSSTYRVDSYNEQFF
13	TRBV29-1	TRBJ2-5	few	-	TGCAGCGTTGGTGGGATTGCGGGTGAGACCCAGTACTTC	CSVGGIAGETQYF
11	TRBV7-9	TRBJ1-1	-	-	TGTGCCAGCAGCGATTCCAAGGGAGCTTTCTTT	CASSDSKGAFF
16	TRBV29-1	TRBJ1-5	-	TRBD1	TGCAGCGTTGTTCGCCCCCAGGGGGTTAGGAATCAGCCCCAGCATTTT	CSVVRPQGVRNQPQHF
15	TRBV12-3/TRBV12-4	TRBJ1-4	-	TRBD1	TGTGCCAGCAGTCCTAAGGGACAGGGTTATGAAAAACTGTTTTTT	CASSPKGQGYEKLFF
15	TRBV3-1	TRBJ1-1	-	TRBD1	TGTGCCAGCCTGGATATTTCAGGGGGGGACACTGAAGCTTTCTTT	CASLDISGGDTEAFF
14	TRBV5-1	TRBJ2-3	few	TRBD1	TGCGCCAGCAGACCGGACAGGGGGGGAGATACGCAGTATTTT	CASRPDRGGDTQYF
18	TRBV12-3/TRBV12-4	TRBJ2-2	-	TRBD2	TGTGCCAGCAGTTCTCCTAGCGGGGGCCTTCAGAACACCGGGGAGCTGTTTTTT	CASSSPSGGLQNTGELFF
13	TRBV7-9	TRBJ1-1	-	TRBD1	TGTGCCAGCAGCCCGGACAGGGGACGTGAAGCTTTCTTT	CASSPDRGREAFF
13	TRBV11-2	TRBJ2-1	many	TRBD1	TGTGCCAGCAGCCCGGACAGGTACAATGAGCAGTTCTTC	CASSPDRYNEQFF
14	TRBV29-1	TRBJ1-1	-	-	TGCAGCGTTGGCCAGGATGCAAGGAACACTGAAGCTTTCTTT	CSVGQDARNTEAFF
14	TRBV25-1	TRBJ2-5	-	-	TGTTCCAGCAGTGTTCAGAGGGGCGCAGAGACCCAGTACTTC	CSSSVQRGAETQYF
17	TRBV3-1	TRBJ2-3	once	TRBD2	TGTGCCAGAAGCCAAGGGGCCAGCGGGAGGAGCACAGATACGCAGTATTTT	CARSQGASGRSTDTQYF
13	TRBV27	TRBJ1-2	many	-	TGTGCCAGCAGCCTCCAAAGTGGGGATGGCTACACCTTC	CASSLQSGDGYTF
16	TRBV12-3/TRBV12-4	TRBJ2-3	-	-	TGTGCCAGCACCCCGACGAGGGCTCAGCGTCCAGATACGCAGTATTTT	CASTPTRAQRPDTQYF
17	TRBV7-2	TRBJ2-2	-	-	TGTGCCAGCAGCCAGAAACGGGGGGCGCCTAACGCCGGGGAGCTGTTTTTT	CASSQKRGAPNAGELFF
13	TRBV29-1	TRBJ1-2	-	-	TGCAGCGTTGGGACAGACCTAAACTATGGCTACACCTTC	CSVGTDLNYGYTF
16	TRBV18	TRBJ1-1	-	-	TGTGCCAGCTCACCACCGGTGAGGGGGGTGGGGACTGAAGCTTTCTTT	CASSPPVRGVGTEAFF
17	TRBV20-1	TRBJ2-3	few	TRBD1	TGCAGTGCAACCCGGGACAGGGGTCCTACCCCCACAGATACGCAGTATTTT	CSATRDRGPTPTDTQYF
13	TRBV6-1	TRBJ1-2	few	-	TGTGCCAGCAGTTTTACAGGGTTATCGGGCTACACCTTC	CASSFTGLSGYTF
12	TRBV11-1	TRBJ1-2	-	-	TGTGCCAGCAGTGGTGGGAACTATGGCTACACCTTC	CASSGGNYGYTF
15	TRBV6-1	TRBJ2-3	few	-	TGCGCCAGCAGTGAGGCAGGGCGGAGCGCAGATACGCAGTATTTT	CASSEAGRSADTQYF
14	TRBV20-1	TRBJ1-1	-	-	TGCAGTGCAACCCCGACAGGTGCGAACACTGAAGCTTTCTTT	CSATPTGANTEAFF
14	TRBV20-1	TRBJ2-3	few	-	TGCAGTGCTAGTACAGGGGGGGCCACAGATACGCAGTATTTT	CSASTGGATDTQYF
12	TRBV20-1	TRBJ1-1	many	-	TGCAGTGCTAGCGGGCCCCCGGCTGAAGCTTTCTTT	CSASGPPAEAFF